This TCR beta chain emerged from a study of brain T cells in children with intractable seizures. Study-wide findings and caveats: Pre-surgery blood may have been undersampled, hiding some clones.

With regard to this clone: Its antigen is currently unknown.

Measured with immunoSEQ multiplex PCR; TCRdb has only the in-frame clones, and not every one. Here the sample spans roughly 110,000 clones, 85% to 95% being singletons. There are 14 residues in the CDR3. The germline V gene has CDR1 MDHEN and CDR2 SYDVKM. Deletions cut 6 bases from V and 1 base from J, with 12 bases between. Sequenced material: peripheral blood, taken at surgery. The chain combines TRBV28 with TRBJ1-1; possibly TRBD1 for D (5 bases). This clonotype was sampled from a boy under two years old with hemimegalencephaly and intractable seizures. CDR3 amino acids: CASSPRGENTEAFF. The DNA of the CDR3 is TGTGCCAGCAGCCCACGAGGGGAGAACACTGAAGCTTTCTTT. The variable domain in full, completed from reference TRBV28 and TRBJ1-1, reads DVKVTQSSRYLVKRTGEKVFLECVQDMDHENMFWYRQDPGLGLRLIYFSYDVKMKEKGDIPEGYSVSREKKERFSLILESASTNQTSMYLCASSPRGENTEAFFGQGTRLTVV.